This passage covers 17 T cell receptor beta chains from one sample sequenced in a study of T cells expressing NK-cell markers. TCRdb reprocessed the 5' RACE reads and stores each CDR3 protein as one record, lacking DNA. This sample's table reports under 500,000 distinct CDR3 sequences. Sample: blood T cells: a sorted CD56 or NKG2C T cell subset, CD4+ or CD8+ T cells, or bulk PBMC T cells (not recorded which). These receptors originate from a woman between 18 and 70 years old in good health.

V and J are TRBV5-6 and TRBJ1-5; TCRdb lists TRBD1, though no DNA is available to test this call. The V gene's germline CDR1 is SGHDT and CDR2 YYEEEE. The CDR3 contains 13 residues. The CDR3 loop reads CASSPDRSRPQHF. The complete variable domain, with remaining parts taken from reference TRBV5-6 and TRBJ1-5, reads DAGVTQSPTHLIKTRGQQVTLRCSPKSGHDTVSWYQQALGQGPQFIFQYYEEEERQRGNFPDRFSGHQFPNYSSELNVNALLLGDSALYLCASSPDRSRPQHFGDGTRLSIL.

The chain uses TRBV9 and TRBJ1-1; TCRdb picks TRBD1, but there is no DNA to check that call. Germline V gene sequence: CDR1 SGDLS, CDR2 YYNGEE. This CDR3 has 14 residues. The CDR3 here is CASSARQGEAEAFF. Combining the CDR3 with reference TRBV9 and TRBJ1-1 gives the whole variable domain DSGVTQTPKHLITATGQRVTLRCSPRSGDLSVYWYQQSLDQGLQFLIQYYNGEERAKGNILERFSAQQFPDLHSELNLSSLELGDSALYFCASSARQGEAEAFFGQGTRLTVV.

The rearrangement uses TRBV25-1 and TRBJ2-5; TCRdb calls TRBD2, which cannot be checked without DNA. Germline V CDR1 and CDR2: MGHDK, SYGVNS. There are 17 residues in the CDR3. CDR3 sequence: CASSPPGGIAGVETQYF. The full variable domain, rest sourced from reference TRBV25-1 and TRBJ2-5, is EADIYQTPRYLVIGTGKKITLECSQTMGHDKMYWYQQDPGMELHLIHYSYGVNSTEKGDLSSESTVSRIRTEHFPLTLESARPSHTSQYLCASSPPGGIAGVETQYFGPGTRLLVL.

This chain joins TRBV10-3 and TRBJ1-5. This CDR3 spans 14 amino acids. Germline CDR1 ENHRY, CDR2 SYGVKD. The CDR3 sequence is CAISEGVPDQPQHF.

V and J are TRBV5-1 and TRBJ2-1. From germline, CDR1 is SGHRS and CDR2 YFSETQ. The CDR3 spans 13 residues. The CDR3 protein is CASSLVGWNEQFF.

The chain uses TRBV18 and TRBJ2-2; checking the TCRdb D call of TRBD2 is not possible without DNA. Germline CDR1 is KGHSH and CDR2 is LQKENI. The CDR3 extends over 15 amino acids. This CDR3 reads CASSPQTSVTGELFF.

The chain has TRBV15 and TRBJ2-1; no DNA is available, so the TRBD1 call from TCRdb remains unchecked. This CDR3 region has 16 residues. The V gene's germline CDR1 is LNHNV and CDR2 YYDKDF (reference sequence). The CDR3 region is CATSRGARGVNNEQFF.

The CDR3 protein is CSANGRGLVYEQYF. The J gene is TRBJ2-7, the V gene TRBV20-1; TCRdb picks TRBD1, but there is no DNA to check that call. CDR3 length equals 14 residues. Germline CDR1 DFQATT, CDR2 SNEGSKA (reference sequence).

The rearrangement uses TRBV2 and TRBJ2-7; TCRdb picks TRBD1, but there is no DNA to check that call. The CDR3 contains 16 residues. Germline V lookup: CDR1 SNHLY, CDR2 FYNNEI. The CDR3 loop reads CASSGGIWRSSYEQYF.

The CDR3 loop is CSVEIQGSAYNEQFF. The chain links TRBV29-1 to TRBJ2-1; TCRdb outputs TRBD1, but without DNA this stays unchecked. CDR3 length equals 15 residues. From germline, CDR1 is SQVTM and CDR2 ANQGSEA.

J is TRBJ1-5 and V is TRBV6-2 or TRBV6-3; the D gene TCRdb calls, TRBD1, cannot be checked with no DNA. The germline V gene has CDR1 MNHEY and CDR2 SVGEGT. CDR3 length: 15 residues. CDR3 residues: CATNEPGGINQPQHF.

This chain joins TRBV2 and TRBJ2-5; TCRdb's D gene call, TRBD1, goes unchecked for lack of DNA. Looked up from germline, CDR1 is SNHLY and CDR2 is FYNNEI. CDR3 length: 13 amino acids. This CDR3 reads CASELRGQETQYF.

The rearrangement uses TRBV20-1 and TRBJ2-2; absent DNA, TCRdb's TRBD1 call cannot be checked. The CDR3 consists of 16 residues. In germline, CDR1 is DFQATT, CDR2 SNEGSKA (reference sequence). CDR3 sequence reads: CSARVRTGDRTGELFF.

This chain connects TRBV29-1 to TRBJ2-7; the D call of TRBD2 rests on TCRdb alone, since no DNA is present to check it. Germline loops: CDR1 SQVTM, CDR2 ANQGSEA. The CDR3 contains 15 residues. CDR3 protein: CSVEVGLADSYEQYF.

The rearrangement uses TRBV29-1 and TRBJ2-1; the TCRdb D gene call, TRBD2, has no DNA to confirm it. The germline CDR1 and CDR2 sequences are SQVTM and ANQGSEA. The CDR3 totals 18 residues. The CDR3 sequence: CSVEVRRLAGAIYNEQFF.

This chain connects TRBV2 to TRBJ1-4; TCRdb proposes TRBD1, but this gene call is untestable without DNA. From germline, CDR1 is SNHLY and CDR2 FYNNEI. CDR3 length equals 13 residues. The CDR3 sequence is CASSGGRNEKLFF.

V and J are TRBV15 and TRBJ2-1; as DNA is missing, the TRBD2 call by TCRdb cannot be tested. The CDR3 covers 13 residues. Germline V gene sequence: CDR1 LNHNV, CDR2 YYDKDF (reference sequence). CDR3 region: CATKERVNNEQFF. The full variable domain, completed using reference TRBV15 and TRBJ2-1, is DAMVIQNPRYQVTQFGKPVTLSCSQTLNHNVMYWYQQKSSQAPKLLFHYYDKDFNNEADTPDNFQSRRPNTSFCFLDIRSPGLGDTAMYLCATKERVNNEQFFGPGTRLTVL.